A selection of T cell receptor beta chains follows, all from one sample in a study of human T cells and chemical hapten exposure. TCRdb redid the calling of the RACE reads with MiXCR, one entry per CDR3 protein. The table records 250,000 to 300,000 distinct CDR3 sequences, 7.7% of them present only once. The source was whole blood, collected in connection with sensitization to the hapten diphenylcyclopropenone (DPC). Source of these receptors: a man aged 18-30 years with alopecia areata. Some clones in this sample may be carry-over from other donors' samples. CDR3s include the opening cysteine and the closing phenylalanine or tryptophan. Each record gives: J gene, D gene, clone size, CDR3 length, V gene, CDR3 DNA, CDR3 protein. The D gene is left open where the match is weak. The size of a clone is reported for some rows only, either as once, few or many, or as a class for expanded clones.

J: TRBJ1-4; D: NA; size: few; length: 13; V: TRBV27; DNA: TGTGCCAGCAGTTTGGGAGGGGATGAAAAACTGTTTTTT; CDR3: CASSLGGDEKLFF
J: TRBJ1-1; D: NA; size: NA; length: 19; V: TRBV5-1; DNA: TGCGCCAGCAGCTTGGCCGGGGGGCAAGCCCAGAAAAAGAACACTGAAGCTTTCTTT; CDR3: CASSLAGGQAQKKNTEAFF
J: TRBJ2-1; D: NA; size: NA; length: 12; V: TRBV7-2; DNA: TGTGCCAGCACCCCGGACAGTGATGAGCAGTCCTTC; CDR3: CASTPDSDEQSF
J: TRBJ2-4; D: NA; size: many; length: 15; V: TRBV6-2/TRBV6-3; DNA: TGTGCCAGCAGTTACGAACCGGCCGGACAAAACATTCAGTACTTC; CDR3: CASSYEPAGQNIQYF
J: TRBJ2-6; D: NA; size: few; length: 14; V: TRBV9; DNA: TGTGCCAGCAGCCCCACAATGGGGGCCAACGTCCTGACTTTC; CDR3: CASSPTMGANVLTF
J: TRBJ2-3; D: NA; size: few; length: 14; V: TRBV11-2; DNA: TGTGCCAGCAGCGAGGAGGGTCCGACAGATACGCAGTATTTT; CDR3: CASSEEGPTDTQYF
J: TRBJ1-1; D: NA; size: NA; length: 13; V: TRBV6-2/TRBV6-3; DNA: TGTGCCAGCAGTTACGGGGCGGGAACTGAAGCTTTCTTT; CDR3: CASSYGAGTEAFF
J: TRBJ1-1; D: NA; size: many; length: 14; V: TRBV7-9; DNA: TGTGCCAGCAGCTCACGGACTTTGGCCACTGAAGCTTTCTTT; CDR3: CASSSRTLATEAFF
J: TRBJ1-5; D: NA; size: many; length: 12; V: TRBV10-1; DNA: TGCGCCAGCAGTGCAGGGAGAGAGCCCCAGCATTTT; CDR3: CASSAGREPQHF
J: TRBJ1-5; D: NA; size: NA; length: 16; V: TRBV24-1; DNA: TGTGCCACCAGTGAATCCTACCTTGGGGGCAATCAGCCCCAGCATTTT; CDR3: CATSESYLGGNQPQHF
J: TRBJ2-5; D: NA; size: many; length: 14; V: TRBV4-3; DNA: TGCGCCAGCAGCCAAGGGGGAGTGGGCGAGACCCAGTACTTC; CDR3: CASSQGGVGETQYF
J: TRBJ2-1; D: NA; size: many; length: 14; V: TRBV5-1; DNA: TGCGCCAGCAGCTTGGGGACAGCTAACAATGAGCAGTTCTTC; CDR3: CASSLGTANNEQFF
J: TRBJ1-2; D: TRBD1; size: many; length: 15; V: TRBV5-1; DNA: TGCGCCAGCAGCTCGAGGACAGGGGAGGGCTATGGCTACACCTTC; CDR3: CASSSRTGEGYGYTF
J: TRBJ1-2; D: NA; size: NA; length: 11; V: TRBV21-1; DNA: TGTGCCAGCAGCCTAACGAAGGGCTACACCTTC; CDR3: CASSLTKGYTF
J: TRBJ1-4; D: TRBD1; size: many; length: 15; V: TRBV7-9; DNA: TGTGCCAGCAGCTACACAGGGGGGAAGGATGAAAAACTGTTTTTT; CDR3: CASSYTGGKDEKLFF
J: TRBJ2-3; D: TRBD2; size: NA; length: 13; V: TRBV5-4; DNA: TGTGCCAGCAGTCCCGGACTAGCAGATACGCAGTATTTT; CDR3: CASSPGLADTQYF
J: TRBJ1-4; D: NA; size: few; length: 15; V: TRBV20-1; DNA: TGCAGTGCTAGTCTCGGCGGGGGAATTAATGAAAAACTGTTTTTT; CDR3: CSASLGGGINEKLFF
J: TRBJ2-3; D: TRBD2; size: few; length: 15; V: TRBV20-1; DNA: TGCAGTGCGGTCAAAACTAGCGGGTTAACAGATACGCAGTATTTT; CDR3: CSAVKTSGLTDTQYF
J: TRBJ2-7; D: TRBD1; size: few; length: 15; V: TRBV4-1; DNA: TGCGCCAGCAGGAAAACCGGGACAGGCTCCTACGAGCAGTACTTC; CDR3: CASRKTGTGSYEQYF
J: TRBJ1-1; D: NA; size: NA; length: 13; V: TRBV29-1; DNA: TGCAGCGTGATACCCGACAGGAACACTGAAGCTTTCTTT; CDR3: CSVIPDRNTEAFF
J: TRBJ2-3; D: NA; size: NA; length: 17; V: TRBV7-9; DNA: TGTGCCAGCAGCTCACTCCAGGGGCTGGGGCGGGGAGATACGCAGTATTTT; CDR3: CASSSLQGLGRGDTQYF
J: TRBJ1-5; D: TRBD1; size: NA; length: 15; V: TRBV5-5; DNA: TGTGCCAGCAGCTCGTCACCACAGGGGGCTCAGCCCCAGCATTTT; CDR3: CASSSSPQGAQPQHF
J: TRBJ1-4; D: NA; size: few; length: 13; V: TRBV5-5; DNA: TGTGCCAGCAGCTTAATCCCCGTTGAAAAACTGTTTTTT; CDR3: CASSLIPVEKLFF
J: TRBJ1-1; D: NA; size: few; length: 13; V: TRBV10-3; DNA: TGTGCCATCGGGATTGTCGGGAGCACTGAAGCTTTCTTT; CDR3: CAIGIVGSTEAFF
J: TRBJ1-2; D: TRBD1; size: few; length: 14; V: TRBV12-3/TRBV12-4; DNA: TGTGCCAGCACCCTCACAAGAACAGGGGAGGGCTACACCTTC; CDR3: CASTLTRTGEGYTF
J: TRBJ2-1; D: NA; size: many; length: 14; V: TRBV27; DNA: TGTGCCAGCAGTCGCGAAGAGGTTTCCAATGAGCAGTTCTTC; CDR3: CASSREEVSNEQFF
J: TRBJ1-2; D: NA; size: NA; length: 15; V: TRBV6-2/TRBV6-3; DNA: TGTGCCAGCAGTTACTCGAGACAGCTAAACTATGGCTACACCTTC; CDR3: CASSYSRQLNYGYTF
J: TRBJ1-3; D: NA; size: NA; length: 14; V: TRBV7-8; DNA: TGTGCCAGCAGCTTATGGTGGACAACAAACACCATATATTTT; CDR3: CASSLWWTTNTIYF
J: TRBJ1-3; D: TRBD1; size: few; length: 15; V: TRBV5-1; DNA: TGCGCCAGCCGAGGACAGGGCAGCTCTGGAAACACCATATATTTT; CDR3: CASRGQGSSGNTIYF
J: TRBJ2-1; D: NA; size: few; length: 15; V: TRBV12-3/TRBV12-4; DNA: TGTGCCAGCAGTCCCAGCTCGAGCTCCTACAATGAGCAGTTCTTC; CDR3: CASSPSSSSYNEQFF
J: TRBJ2-7; D: NA; size: many; length: 15; V: TRBV7-2; DNA: TGTGCCAGCAGCTTAGTGACGACAGTCCTGTACGAGCAGTACTTC; CDR3: CASSLVTTVLYEQYF
J: TRBJ1-6; D: NA; size: NA; length: 16; V: TRBV4-2; DNA: TGTGCCAGCAGTCAGGTCGGAAGAGTCTATAATTCACCCCTCCACTTT; CDR3: CASSQVGRVYNSPLHF
J: TRBJ2-3; D: TRBD2; size: few; length: 15; V: TRBV12-3/TRBV12-4; DNA: TGTGCCAGCAGCCCGTATCTAGCGGGGAGAGATACGCAGTATTTT; CDR3: CASSPYLAGRDTQYF
J: TRBJ2-6; D: TRBD1; size: many; length: 17; V: TRBV6-5; DNA: TGTGCCAGCAGTAGACAGGGGGGGATGGCTGGGGCCAACGTCCTGACTTTC; CDR3: CASSRQGGMAGANVLTF
J: TRBJ2-1; D: TRBD2; size: NA; length: 13; V: TRBV12-3/TRBV12-4; DNA: TGTGCCAGCAGAGCGACTAGCCACAATGAGCAGTTCTTC; CDR3: CASRATSHNEQFF
J: TRBJ2-4; D: NA; size: many; length: 13; V: TRBV6-2/TRBV6-3; DNA: TGTGCCAGCAGTAGGGACATTCCTGACATTCAGTACTTC; CDR3: CASSRDIPDIQYF
J: TRBJ1-4; D: NA; size: NA; length: 15; V: TRBV27; DNA: TGTGCCAGCAGTTTACGCGGGACAACTAATGAAAAACTGTTTTTT; CDR3: CASSLRGTTNEKLFF
J: TRBJ2-5; D: NA; size: few; length: 16; V: TRBV4-1; DNA: TGCGCCAGCAGCCAAGATGTGGTTGAAGGCCAAGAGACCCAGTACTTC; CDR3: CASSQDVVEGQETQYF
J: TRBJ2-1; D: TRBD2; size: many; length: 14; V: TRBV2; DNA: TGTGCCAGCAGTGAAGCGCGGTTAGCGGGGGGCCGTCTCTTC; CDR3: CASSEARLAGGRLF
J: TRBJ1-3; D: NA; size: few; length: 15; V: TRBV6-4; DNA: TGTGCCAGCAGTGAGGTGGCAGGATCTGGAAACACCATATATTTT; CDR3: CASSEVAGSGNTIYF
J: TRBJ2-7; D: NA; size: many; length: 12; V: TRBV25-1; DNA: TGTGCCAGCAGTGAAAACAGCTACGAGCAGTACTTC; CDR3: CASSENSYEQYF
J: TRBJ1-1; D: NA; size: NA; length: 13; V: TRBV29-1; DNA: TGCAGCGTCCAACAGGGCATGAACACTGAAGCTTTCTTT; CDR3: CSVQQGMNTEAFF
J: TRBJ1-1; D: TRBD1; size: NA; length: 14; V: TRBV27; DNA: TGTGCCAGCATCGGAAGAGGGGGCTGGACTGAAGCTTTCTTT; CDR3: CASIGRGGWTEAFF
J: TRBJ2-5; D: NA; size: NA; length: 16; V: TRBV6-2/TRBV6-3; DNA: TGTGCCAGCACCCACCGCGGCCAAAACGTACCAGAGACCCAGTACTTC; CDR3: CASTHRGQNVPETQYF
J: TRBJ2-3; D: NA; size: few; length: 15; V: TRBV5-1; DNA: TGCGCCAGCAGCCCGTGGGTGTCGAGCACAGATACGCAGTATTTT; CDR3: CASSPWVSSTDTQYF
J: TRBJ1-1; D: TRBD1; size: few; length: 12; V: TRBV28; DNA: TGTGCCAGCAGGTCGACAGGGATTGAAGCTTTCTTT; CDR3: CASRSTGIEAFF
J: TRBJ2-3; D: TRBD2; size: few; length: 16; V: TRBV3-1; DNA: TGTGCCAGCAGCCAAGTTTTTGGCGGGGGACTAAATACGCAGTATTTT; CDR3: CASSQVFGGGLNTQYF
J: TRBJ2-1; D: NA; size: many; length: 15; V: TRBV28; DNA: TGTGCCAGCAGTAGTACAGCGCACTCCTACAATGAGCAGTTCTTC; CDR3: CASSSTAHSYNEQFF
J: TRBJ1-6; D: NA; size: few; length: 16; V: TRBV14; DNA: TGTGCCAGCAGCCAGACGGAGAGCTCCTATAATTCACCCCTCCACTTT; CDR3: CASSQTESSYNSPLHF
J: TRBJ2-2; D: NA; size: NA; length: 14; V: TRBV5-1; DNA: TGCGCCAGCAGCTTGAACGGGAACACCGGGGAGCTGTTTTTT; CDR3: CASSLNGNTGELFF
J: TRBJ2-3; D: NA; size: many; length: 14; V: TRBV10-3; DNA: TGTGCCATGGGCGCGGGACAAAGCACAGATACGCAGTATTTT; CDR3: CAMGAGQSTDTQYF
J: TRBJ1-6; D: TRBD1; size: NA; length: 19; V: TRBV28; DNA: TGTGCCAGCAGTTTAGGTCAGGACAGGGCCTTCTCCTATAATTCACCCCTCCACTTT; CDR3: CASSLGQDRAFSYNSPLHF
J: TRBJ2-2; D: NA; size: NA; length: 14; V: TRBV20-1; DNA: TGCAGTGCTCGGGGACCGTCGAACACCGGGGAGCTGTTTTTT; CDR3: CSARGPSNTGELFF
J: TRBJ2-7; D: TRBD1; size: NA; length: 15; V: TRBV18; DNA: TGTGCCAGCTCACCATCAGGGGGCCAGGGAAACGAGCAGTACTTC; CDR3: CASSPSGGQGNEQYF
J: TRBJ2-3; D: NA; size: few; length: 15; V: TRBV5-1; DNA: TGCGCCAGCAGCATCCAGACAGGCGCGGTGGATACGCAGTATTTT; CDR3: CASSIQTGAVDTQYF
J: TRBJ1-1; D: NA; size: few; length: 12; V: TRBV10-3; DNA: TGTGCCATCAGAGCGACGGACACTGAAGCTTTCTTT; CDR3: CAIRATDTEAFF